Shown below are 32 T cell receptor beta chains from a single sample sequenced in a study of OX40 agonist ivuxolimab in advanced cancers. Some clones are missing from TCRdb's copy, which holds only in-frame ones; the method was immunoSEQ multiplex PCR. The table lists about 72,000 clones, 81% of them singletons. Sequences were derived from CD4+ or CD8+ T cells sorted from blood, sampled in a trial of the OX40 agonist ivuxolimab. The receptors originated from an adult with an advanced solid tumor such as melanoma, head and neck, liver or kidney cancer.

The chain is built from TRBV19 and TRBJ1-1, with TRBD1 matching 7 bases. The CDR3 totals 17 residues. V dropped 3 bases and J dropped 6; count of bases not matched to a gene: 16. Germline V gene data show CDR1 as LNHDA and CDR2 as SQIVND (reference sequence). CDR3 in amino acids: CASSIRFKGADTSEAFF. Here the CDR3 DNA reads TGTGCCAGTAGTATCCGCTTTAAGGGGGCTGATACCTCTGAAGCTTTCTTT.

The chain employs TRBV6-6 and TRBJ1-6; D remains unclear. The CDR3 contains 15 residues. Germline-derived CDR1 and CDR2 are MNHNY and SVGAGI (reference sequence). Trimming cost V 6 bases and J 0 bases, with 9 bases left between them. CDR3 in amino acids: CASSPQSSYNSPLHF. CDR3 sequence (DNA): TGTGCCAGCAGCCCACAGAGCTCCTATAATTCACCCCTCCACTTT.

The CDR3 here is CASSYDGQGHYEQYF. CDR3 coding DNA: TGTGCCAGCAGTTACGACGGACAGGGGCACTACGAGCAGTACTTC. The chain uses TRBV6-6 and TRBJ2-7; TRBD1 aligns across 9 bases. The CDR3 spans 15 residues. V lost 2 bases, J lost 3 bases, and 5 bases stayed unmatched. Germline loops: CDR1 MNHNY, CDR2 SVGAGI (reference sequence).

This chain links TRBV5-4 with TRBJ2-1; 10 positions match TRBD2. The CDR3 covers 15 residues. CDR1 and CDR2 from the germline V gene are SGHNT and YYREEE (reference sequence). V lost 2 bases to trimming and J lost 6 bases; unmatched junction nucleotides: 5. The CDR3 sequence is CASSFGGTSANEQFF. The CDR3 nucleotides are TGTGCCAGCAGCTTTGGTGGGACTAGCGCCAATGAGCAGTTCTTC.

The chain has TRBV7-9 and TRBJ2-5; 10 bases align to TRBD2. The germline V gene has CDR1 SEHNR and CDR2 FQNEAQ (reference sequence). CDR3 length equals 15 residues. The V and J ends lost 5 bases and 5 bases, in that order; junction bases with no gene match: 8. The CDR3 reads CASSQSGRAGETQYF. The CDR3 DNA sequence: TGTGCCAGCAGCCAGAGCGGGAGGGCCGGGGAGACCCAGTACTTC.

The V and J genes are TRBV7-9 and TRBJ1-5; D is unclear. Germline V gives CDR1 SEHNR, CDR2 FQNEAQ (reference sequence). V shed 2 bases and J shed 3 bases, with 8 bases lying between them. The CDR3 covers 14 residues. The chain's CDR3 is CASSLSAANQPQHF. The CDR3 bases are TGTGCCAGCAGCTTATCAGCCGCCAATCAGCCCCAGCATTTT.

This chain uses TRBV6-1 with TRBJ1-5; D gene ambiguous. CDR1 and CDR2 from the germline V gene are MNHNS and SASEGT. The V gene lost 10 bases and the J gene lost 4 bases, with 17 bases spanning the gap. The CDR3 is 14 amino acids. As DNA, the CDR3 is TGTGCCACAAAGGGCCCCCTAGGTAATCAGCCCCAGCATTTT. The encoded protein is CATKGPLGNQPQHF.

Points on this clone: Other DNA sequences within the sample encode an identical CDR3. The chain links TRBV5-1 to TRBJ2-4, with 7 positions matching TRBD2. The germline V gene encodes CDR1 SGHRS and CDR2 YFSETQ. V lost 0 bases, J lost 6 bases, and 3 bases stayed unmatched. This CDR3 comprises 14 residues. CDR3 nucleotide sequence: TGCGCCAGCAGCTTGGGGGGGGGAGCAAACATTCAGTACTTC. It encodes CASSLGGGANIQYF.

The gene calls are TRBV11-2 and TRBJ2-5; D call uncertain. V was shortened by 3 bases and J by 3 bases, with 2 bases between the two germline ends. The CDR3 totals 11 residues. CDR1 is SGHAT, CDR2 FQNNGV, per germline. The chain's CDR3 is CASSFEETQYF. CDR3 nucleotide sequence: TGTGCCAGCAGCTTTGAAGAGACCCAGTACTTC.

The J gene is TRBJ1-1, the V gene TRBV7-2; D not certain. Trimming stripped 2 bases from V and 8 bases from J, with 12 bases between. The CDR3 loop spans 13 amino acids. Germline CDR1 is SGHTA and CDR2 is FQGNSA. CDR3: CASSLSRLEEAFF. The DNA for the CDR3 is TGTGCCAGCAGCTTATCACGGCTGGAGGAAGCTTTCTTT.

The chain combines TRBV11-2 with TRBJ2-7; TRBD1 might be the D (7 bases). The CDR3 is 17 residues long. Germline CDR1 reads SGHAT; CDR2 reads FQNNGV. The V and J ends lost 4 bases and 1 base respectively, with 20 bases between them. This CDR3 is CASSSQSGGLDSYEQYF. CDR3 coding DNA: TGTGCCAGCAGCTCCCAGTCAGGGGGGCTAGATTCCTACGAGCAGTACTTC.

The rearrangement links TRBV2 to TRBJ2-3; 9 bases map to TRBD2. The CDR3 consists of 15 residues. Germline V gene sequence: CDR1 SNHLY, CDR2 FYNNEI. The trim removed 11 bases at V and 2 bases at J, leaving 11 bases unmatched. Here the CDR3 DNA reads TGTGCCGGGGGTTCGGGACTAGCTCACACAGATACGCAGTATTTT. This codes for CAGGSGLAHTDTQYF.

This sequence joins TRBV19 and TRBJ2-7; 10 bases are shared with TRBD2. Trimming took 1 base from V and 4 from J; bases not matched to a gene: 10. The CDR3 has 17 amino acids. Germline V gene data show CDR1 as LNHDA and CDR2 as SQIVND (reference sequence). CDR3 in amino acids: CASSIVLTSGTGYEQYF. The CDR3 nucleotides read TGTGCCAGTAGTATAGTCCTCACTAGCGGGACTGGTTACGAGCAGTACTTC.

The chain is built from TRBV7-3 and TRBJ2-3, with 11 bases fitting TRBD2. Germline CDR1 SGHTA, CDR2 FQGTGA. The CDR3 is made up of 19 amino acids. J was trimmed by 4 bases and V by 2 bases; bases with no gene match: 14. The CDR3 nucleotides read TGTGCCAGCAGCTTAGGAGTCATTAGCGGGAGGGGAATGGCAGATACGCAGTATTTT. Amino acid sequence: CASSLGVISGRGMADTQYF.

The DNA of the CDR3 is TGTGCCAGCAGCCAGGAGGTGGGACTCCTCCTTGAGCAGTTCTTC. Encoded protein: CASSQEVGLLLEQFF. This chain joins TRBV7-9 and TRBJ2-1; D is possibly TRBD2 (6 bases). Trimming took 5 bases from V and 9 from J, leaving 20 bases between them. The germline V gene encodes CDR1 SEHNR and CDR2 FQNEAQ (reference sequence). The CDR3 contains 15 residues.

The rearrangement links TRBV27 to TRBJ1-1; D may be TRBD1 (5 bases). CDR1 and CDR2 from the germline V gene are MNHEY and SMNVEV (reference sequence). V lost 1 base and J lost 6, with 12 bases in between. The CDR3 spans 14 residues. The CDR3 is CASSLFSGTSEAFF. The CDR3 DNA reads as TGTGCCAGCAGTTTATTCTCCGGGACGTCTGAAGCTTTCTTT.

The V call is TRBV30, the J call TRBJ1-1, with D unclear. V shed 4 bases and J shed 5 bases, with 11 bases lying between them. This CDR3 has 12 amino acids. Germline CDR1 is GTSNPN and CDR2 is SVGIG (reference sequence). CDR3 residues: CAWKEGPTEAFF. The CDR3 DNA reads TGTGCCTGGAAAGAGGGCCCGACTGAAGCTTTCTTT. The full variable domain, its missing parts supplied by reference TRBV30 and TRBJ1-1, is SQTIHQWPATLVQPVGSPLSLECTVEGTSNPNLYWYRQAAGRGLQLLFYSVGIGQISSEVPQNLSASRPQDRQFILSSKKLLLSDSGFYLCAWKEGPTEAFFGQGTRLTVV.

The gene calls are TRBV5-1 and TRBJ1-2, with D unresolved. In germline, CDR1 is SGHRS, CDR2 YFSETQ. The CDR3 has 16 amino acids. Trimming pared 1 base from V and 8 bases from J, leaving 21 bases between. The CDR3 region is CASSLTTDGPLGGYTF. CDR3 DNA sequence: TGCGCCAGCAGCTTGACAACCGACGGCCCTCTGGGAGGCTACACCTTC. Filled out from reference TRBV5-1 and TRBJ1-2, the complete variable domain reads KAGVTQTPRYLIKTRGQQVTLSCSPISGHRSVSWYQQTPGQGLQFLFEYFSETQRNKGNFPGRFSGRQFSNSRSEMNVSTLELGDSALYLCASSLTTDGPLGGYTFGSGTRLTVV.

CDR3 sequence: CASSRRKTSSYNEQFF. The CDR3, as DNA: TGTGCCAGCAGTAGACGGAAAACGAGCTCCTACAATGAGCAGTTCTTC. The chain is built from TRBV2 and TRBJ2-1; D gene uncertain. Germline CDR1 SNHLY, CDR2 FYNNEI. The CDR3 has 16 residues. V lost 5 bases and J 0 bases, leaving 14 bases between the germline ends.

The chain links TRBV12-5 to TRBJ1-5; 7 nucleotides agree with TRBD1. Germline V CDR1 and CDR2: LGHNT, FRNRAP. CDR3 length: 14 amino acids. Trimming cost V 11 bases and J 3 bases; bases outside gene matches: 10. CDR3 DNA: TGTGCTTACAGGGGCAGGGACAACAATCAGCCCCAGCATTTT. Its translation is CAYRGRDNNQPQHF. The complete variable domain, with remaining parts taken from reference TRBV12-5 and TRBJ1-5, reads DARVTQTPRHKVTEMGQEVTMRCQPILGHNTVFWYRQTMMQGLELLAYFRNRAPLDDSGMPKDRFSAEMPDATLATLKIQPSEPRDSAVYFCAYRGRDNNQPQHFGDGTRLSIL.

The chain joins TRBV5-6 to TRBJ1-1; 7 positions agree with TRBD1. The CDR3 extends over 14 amino acids. Per the germline V gene, CDR1 is SGHDT and CDR2 is YYEEEE. Germline trimming cut 3 bases from V and 4 bases from J; bases unmatched to any gene: 6. The CDR3 is CASSSIQGSTEAFF. The CDR3 DNA sequence: TGTGCCAGCAGCTCGATACAGGGGAGCACTGAAGCTTTCTTT.

This clone has only one observation. CDR3 nucleotides: TGCGCCAGCAGCCCCCAGGCTAACAATGAGCAGTTCTTC. Translated, it gives CASSPQANNEQFF. V usage is TRBV5-1 and J usage is TRBJ2-1; unclear D gene. Trimming removed 4 bases from V and 5 bases from J, with 10 bases in between. CDR3 length equals 13 residues. Germline V gene data show CDR1 as SGHRS and CDR2 as YFSETQ.

The chain combines TRBV7-9 with TRBJ1-2; no firm D call. Looked up from germline, CDR1 is SEHNR and CDR2 is FQNEAQ (reference sequence). This CDR3 comprises 14 residues. The germline V and J ends were trimmed by 0 bases and 7 bases, with 12 bases remaining between them. In DNA, the CDR3 is TGTGCCAGCAGCTTAGCGACGGGCTCGGGTGGCTACACCTTC. Its translation is CASSLATGSGGYTF.

CDR3 DNA: TGTGCCAGCACGTCGGGACAAGATACAGATACGCAGTATTTT. It specifies CASTSGQDTDTQYF. J is TRBJ2-3 and V is TRBV27; D might be TRBD1 (6 bases). Germline CDR1 is MNHEY and CDR2 is SMNVEV (reference sequence). Trimming took 7 bases from V and 3 from J, leaving 14 bases between them. This CDR3 has 14 amino acids.

V and J are TRBV10-3 and TRBJ1-2; TRBD1 agrees at 7 bases. Germline V CDR1 and CDR2: ENHRY, SYGVKD. This CDR3 spans 12 amino acids. V was clipped by 8 bases and J by 2 bases; unmatched bases: 2. The CDR3 DNA reads as TGTGCCATCCCGACAGGGAACTATGGCTACACCTTC. Translated: CAIPTGNYGYTF.

A few counts support this clone. The chain joins TRBV7-9 to TRBJ1-5; D unresolved. Trimming removed 3 bases from V and 9 bases from J, with 18 bases in between. CDR1 is SEHNR and CDR2 is FQNEAQ in the germline V gene (reference sequence). This CDR3 has 15 residues. The DNA of the CDR3 is TGTGCCAGCAGCTTCGGGCAGATGGGCGATCGGCCCCAGCATTTT. Translating it yields CASSFGQMGDRPQHF.

V and J are TRBV6-5 and TRBJ1-5, with D unclear. Germline CDR1 and CDR2: MNHEY and SVGAGI. Trimming removed 10 bases from V and 0 bases from J, with 13 bases in between. The CDR3 extends over 14 amino acids. The CDR3 DNA reads as TGTGCCATCCACAGCCCCAATAGCAATCAGCCCCAGCATTTT. As protein: CAIHSPNSNQPQHF.

The chain is built from TRBV19 and TRBJ1-6, with D possibly being TRBD1 (6 bases). V was pared by 10 bases and J by 2 bases, with 18 bases between. The length of the CDR3 is 16 residues. CDR1 and CDR2 (germline): LNHDA, SQIVND (reference sequence). The CDR3 here is CATSTGVSTYNSPLHF. Written as DNA, the CDR3 is TGTGCCACATCGACAGGCGTTAGTACCTATAATTCACCCCTCCACTTT.

The CDR3 spells CASSFGGTDTQYF. Written as DNA, the CDR3 is TGTGCCAGCAGCTTCGGGGGCACAGATACGCAGTATTTT. The chain is built from TRBV5-5 and TRBJ2-3; tentatively, D is TRBD2 (5 bases). V lost 2 bases to trimming and J lost 1 base, with 5 bases between them. Germline V gene data show CDR1 as SGHKS and CDR2 as YYEKEE (reference sequence). This CDR3 comprises 13 residues.

The CDR3 spells CASSRDRATEAFF. Here the CDR3 DNA reads TGTGCCAGCAGCCGGGACAGGGCCACTGAAGCTTTCTTT. The chain carries TRBV2 and TRBJ1-1; 9 bases align to TRBD1. Germline assignment: CDR1 SNHLY and CDR2 FYNNEI. This CDR3 contains 13 residues. V trimming: 6 bases; J trimming: 4 bases; junction bases outside the gene matches: 3.

This clone has more than one count but fewer than ten. This rearrangement joins TRBV7-9 to TRBJ1-2; D uncertain. The CDR3 sequence is 13 residues long. Germline-derived CDR1 and CDR2 are SEHNR and FQNEAQ (reference sequence). Between the trimmed V and J ends, which lost 6 bases and 3 bases, there was a span of 11 bases. The CDR3 DNA reads TGTGCCAGCAGTATGTTGGGAGACTATGGCTACACCTTC. Translation gives CASSMLGDYGYTF.

The chain recombines TRBV5-1 with TRBJ1-3; TRBD1 aligns across 8 bases. CDR1 is SGHRS and CDR2 is YFSETQ in the germline V gene. This CDR3 contains 15 residues. With V trimmed by 3 bases and J by 6 bases, 8 bases remained unmatched. The CDR3 DNA sequence: TGCGCCAGCAGCTCCGGGAAACAGGGGGAAAACACCATATATTTT. Its translation: CASSSGKQGENTIYF.